This T cell receptor beta chain was recovered during a study of graft-versus-host responses after intestinal transplantation. Overall study context: All recipients were given anti-thymocyte globulin induction, and tacrolimus and steroids were then administered for 3 to 4 years. The study's findings and limits: Patients who carried graft-donor T cell macrochimerism also had high graft-versus-host to host-versus-graft clonal ratios in their allografts. GvH clonotypes were identified within recipient marrow, with a subset emerging first in ileum or blood.

The data were produced by immunoSEQ multiplex PCR, yet TCRdb's version contains in-frame clones alone and is incomplete. The table shows around 18,000 clones, with 95% occurring only once. The CDR3 is 14 residues long. Trimming left V 0 bases short and J 7 bases short, with 10 bases between. CDR1 MGHRA and CDR2 YSYEKL come from the germline V gene. Notes on this clone: What it binds is not known.

The V and J genes are TRBV4-1 and TRBJ2-1; possibly TRBD1 for D (7 bases). This clonotype was obtained from a human patient who received an intestinal transplant, so some T cells may come from the graft donor. The specimen was PBMCs, collected 23 days after intestinal transplant. The CDR3 DNA reads as TGCGCCAGCAGCCAAGATCCAGGGGGGAATGAGCAGTTCTTC. Its translation: CASSQDPGGNEQFF.